Following are 2 T cell receptor beta chains from one sample sequenced in a study of blood T cell repertoires in COVID-19 (dated by TCRdb to about 2020). The receptor library was made with the immunoSEQ multiplex PCR assay. TCRdb provides this immuneACCESS table in a form limited to in-frame rearrangements. Some clones are lacking; in checked studies, under half of them reflect an unresolved V gene, and why the rest are absent is not known. In this sample the table shows 110,000 to 150,000 clones, 80% to 90% of which occur a single time. The ten largest make up approximately 11% of the sample. The sequencing input was peripheral blood. These receptor sequences come from a woman older than 75 with acute or convalescent COVID-19.

The CDR3 region is CASSLATGGSPLHF. CDR3 bases: TGTGCCAGCAGCTTAGCGACAGGGGGTTCACCCCTCCACTTT. The gene calls are TRBV7-2 and TRBJ1-6; TRBD1 aligns across 9 bases. The germline V gene has CDR1 SGHTA and CDR2 FQGNSA. The CDR3 has 14 amino acids. V lost 0 bases to trimming and J lost 9 bases; unmatched junction nucleotides: 0.

The V gene is TRBV19, the J gene TRBJ1-1; D is ambiguous. The V gene lost 8 bases and the J gene lost 5 bases, with 18 bases spanning the gap. The CDR3 length is 14 residues. Germline V gene data show CDR1 as LNHDA and CDR2 as SQIVND (reference sequence). The CDR3 DNA is TGTGCCAGTGGACTAGCTGGAACGGGAACTGAAGCTTTCTTT. This sequence encodes CASGLAGTGTEAFF.